The rows below give T cell receptor beta chains drawn from one sample of a study of shared T cell receptors in the human thymus. The protocol was immunoSEQ multiplex PCR, while the TCRdb copy is restricted to in-frame clones and leaves out a portion. The data hold 630,000 or so clones, with around 87% observed a single time. These data were also reused for a study on human thymus T cells.

Sequencing was performed on thymocytes. Source of these receptors: a boy under two years old with a congenital heart defect. Both conserved end residues are part of each CDR3. Fields, in order: clone size, J gene, V gene, D gene, CDR3 protein, CDR3 DNA. A D gene is named only where the DNA matches it firmly. The size entry is marked missing in some rows and otherwise reads once, few, many or a size class.

. | TRBJ2-1 | TRBV21-1 | . | CASNPIAGGPNEQFF | TGTGCCAGCAACCCAATAGCGGGAGGGCCCAATGAGCAGTTCTTC
. | TRBJ2-5 | TRBV6-4 | TRBD2 | CASSVAGDCELMETQYF | TGTGCCAGCAGTGTAGCGGGAGACTGTGAGTTAATGGAGACCCAGTACTTC
. | TRBJ1-4 | TRBV28 | . | CASLGVAHEKLFF | TGTGCCAGCCTAGGGGTGGCGCATGAAAAACTGTTTTTT
once | TRBJ1-6 | TRBV25-1 | . | CASSGSEDYNSPLHF | TGTGCCAGCAGTGGTTCGGAGGATTATAATTCACCCCTCCACTTT
. | TRBJ1-5 | TRBV28 | . | CASNLPTWGASNQPQHF | TGTGCCAGCAACCTGCCCACCTGGGGAGCGAGCAATCAGCCCCAGCATTTT
. | TRBJ2-7 | TRBV4-1 | TRBD2 | CASSLRTSGSYEQYF | TGCGCCAGCAGCCTTAGGACTAGCGGGTCCTACGAGCAGTACTTC
. | TRBJ2-7 | TRBV4-3 | TRBD2 | CASSQDRGLAVRHEQYF | TGCGCCAGCAGCCAAGATCGGGGACTAGCGGTACGCCACGAGCAGTACTTC
. | TRBJ1-2 | TRBV12-5 | . | CASGLFPGHGYNYGYTF | TGTGCTAGTGGTTTGTTTCCGGGACACGGCTACAACTATGGCTACACCTTC
. | TRBJ2-3 | TRBV5-6 | . | CASSLRSGALLEQYF | TGTGCCAGCAGCTTGAGAAGCGGAGCTCTCTTGGAGCAGTATTTT
once | TRBJ2-5 | TRBV5-4 | TRBD1 | CASSLLNEDRDQETQYF | TGTGCCAGCAGCCTGCTAAACGAAGACAGGGACCAAGAGACCCAGTACTTC
. | TRBJ2-1 | TRBV7-6 | TRBD1 | CASSPGKGQSPYNEQFF | TGTGCCAGCAGCCCCGGGAAGGGACAGAGCCCCTACAATGAGCAGTTCTTC
. | TRBJ2-5 | TRBV5-1 | . | CASSSGGAETQYF | TGCGCCAGCAGCTCGGGGGGCGCAGAGACCCAGTACTTC
. | TRBJ2-7 | TRBV28 | TRBD2 | CASSLGLAGGLRYEQYF | TGTGCCAGCAGTTTAGGACTAGCGGGAGGGCTCCGCTACGAGCAGTACTTC
. | TRBJ2-7 | TRBV5-6 | . | CASSLGDNPYEQYF | TGTGCCAGCAGCTTGGGGGACAACCCCTACGAGCAGTACTTC
. | TRBJ1-2 | TRBV6-5 | . | CASSYLNRNNYGYTF | TGTGCCAGCAGTTACTTAAACAGGAATAACTATGGCTACACCTTC
. | TRBJ2-2 | TRBV5-6 | . | CASSLAPGPGELFF | TGTGCCAGCAGCTTGGCTCCAGGGCCCGGGGAGCTGTTTTTT